A single sample gave rise to the 5 T cell receptor beta chains below, sequenced in a study of T cells in Graves' hyperthyroidism and ophthalmopathy. RNA transcripts yielded amplified TCR beta CDR3 regions. Using the HTBI primer set, a first-round RT-PCR was run on the TCR CDR3. TCRdb passed the multiplex PCR reads through MiXCR, listing each CDR3 protein once. In the table there are about 840,000 distinct CDR3 sequences, 38% of which are singletons. Sequencing input: blood. The origin of the receptors is a man younger than 35 with Graves' hyperthyroidism.

The J gene is TRBJ1-5, the V gene TRBV3-1; TRBD1 is a possible D gene (6 bases). Germline assignment: CDR1 LGHDT and CDR2 YNNKEL (reference sequence). V lost 0 bases and J lost 3, with 12 bases in between. This CDR3 contains 16 residues. The CDR3 here is CASSQDPRDNNQPQHF. CDR3 coding DNA: TGTGCCAGCAGCCAAGATCCACGGGACAACAATCAGCCCCAGCATTTT.

The table lists this clonotype with a few counts. The chain joins TRBV12-3 or TRBV12-4 to TRBJ1-5, with unresolved D. The CDR3 is 15 amino acids. Trimming stripped 4 bases from V and 4 bases from J, with 14 bases between. CDR3 in amino acids: CASSSLGSSNQPQHF. Written as DNA, the CDR3 is TGTGCCAGCAGTTCTCTAGGTTCATCGAATCAGCCCCAGCATTTT.

This chain links TRBV5-4 with TRBJ1-6; perhaps TRBD1 as D (6 bases). Germline V CDR1 and CDR2: SGHNT, YYREEE (reference sequence). The CDR3 runs to 15 residues. V lost 1 base and J lost 9, with 14 bases in between. The DNA for the CDR3 is TGTGCCAGCAGCTTGAACAGGGTGGGGGGTTCACCCCTCCACTTT. Protein sequence: CASSLNRVGGSPLHF. Full variable domain (missing parts from reference TRBV5-4 and TRBJ1-6): ETGVTQSPTHLIKTRGQQVTLRCSSQSGHNTVSWYQQALGQGPQFIFQYYREEENGRGNFPPRFSGLQFPNYSSELNVNALELDDSALYLCASSLNRVGGSPLHFGNGTRLTVT.

As for this clonotype: This could be a read error, since a much larger clone is one nucleotide away. The V gene is TRBV10-3, the J gene TRBJ2-6; D is ambiguous. The CDR3 spans 13 residues. The V gene lost 6 bases and the J gene lost 2 bases, with 5 bases spanning the gap. The germline V gene has CDR1 ENHRY and CDR2 SYGVKD. The DNA of the CDR3 is TGTGCCATCAGCCAAGCTGGGGCCAACGTCCTGACTTTC. It yields the protein CAISQAGANVLTF.

This clonotype has only one observation. The chain combines TRBV11-1 with TRBJ2-7; tentative D call: TRBD2 (5 bases). The ends were cut back, 7 bases at V and 4 bases at J, with 17 bases in the middle. This CDR3 region has 14 residues. Germline V gene lookup returns CDR1 SGHAT and CDR2 FQDESV (reference sequence). CDR3 loop: CASTNRGRGYEQYF. The CDR3 region has the DNA TGTGCCAGCACAAACCGAGGCCGAGGGTACGAGCAGTACTTC.